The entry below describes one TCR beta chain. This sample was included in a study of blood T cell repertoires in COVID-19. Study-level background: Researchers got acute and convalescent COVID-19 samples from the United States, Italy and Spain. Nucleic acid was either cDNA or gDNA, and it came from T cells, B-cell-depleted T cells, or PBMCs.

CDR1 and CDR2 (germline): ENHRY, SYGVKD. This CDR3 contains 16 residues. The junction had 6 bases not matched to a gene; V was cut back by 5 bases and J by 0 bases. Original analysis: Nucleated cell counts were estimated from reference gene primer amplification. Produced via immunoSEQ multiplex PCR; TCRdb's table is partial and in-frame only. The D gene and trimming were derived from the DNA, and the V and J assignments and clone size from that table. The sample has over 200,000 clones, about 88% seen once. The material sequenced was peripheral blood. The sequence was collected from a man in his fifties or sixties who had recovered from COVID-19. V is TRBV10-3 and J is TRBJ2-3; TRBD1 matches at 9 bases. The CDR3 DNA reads TGTGCCATCAGTAAACGGACAGGGGTAAGCACAGATACGCAGTATTTT. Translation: CAISKRTGVSTDTQYF.